One sample yielded the 8 T cell receptor beta chains listed below, sequenced in a study of blood T cell repertoires in COVID-19. Clones were sequenced by immunoSEQ multiplex PCR, and TCRdb holds only the in-frame ones, with some missing. The table has roughly 230,000 clones, about 85% seen once. The specimen was PBMCs or T cells enriched from blood (not recorded which). The receptor source for this set is a woman between 50 and 59 years old who had been exposed to COVID-19.

The count of this clone is one. This chain links TRBV5-1 with TRBJ1-5, with D possibly being TRBD1 (5 bases). Between the trimmed V and J ends, which lost 4 bases and 2 bases, there was a span of 10 bases. The CDR3 spans 14 residues. Per germline, CDR1 SGHRS and CDR2 YFSETQ. In DNA, the CDR3 is TGCGCCAGCAGCCTGGGGGGAGGCAATCAGCCCCAGCATTTT. It yields the protein CASSLGGGNQPQHF.

The chain employs TRBV7-2 and TRBJ1-6, with 7 bases aligning to TRBD1. This CDR3 is built from 15 residues. With 0 bases clipped from V and 9 bases from J, the junction kept 5 bases outside the gene matches. The germline V gene has CDR1 SGHTA and CDR2 FQGNSA. The CDR3 coding sequence is TGTGCCAGCAGCTTAGCGAGGGGGCCTGGTTCACCCCTCCACTTT. Translating it yields CASSLARGPGSPLHF.

The V and J genes are TRBV9 and TRBJ1-2, with TRBD1 matching 7 bases. The CDR3 consists of 14 residues. Germline CDR1 is SGDLS and CDR2 is YYNGEE. V was clipped by 2 bases and J by 2 bases; unmatched bases: 3. The CDR3 region has the DNA TGTGCCAGCAGCGTGGGGGGACAGAACTATGGCTACACCTTC. Translation gives CASSVGGQNYGYTF.

In this sample, this clone turned up once. CDR3 nucleotides: TGTGCCAGCAGCTTGACCCAGGGGGTCGAGCAGTACTTC. It is translated as CASSLTQGVEQYF. The chain employs TRBV5-4 and TRBJ2-7; the match to TRBD1 covers 7 bases. CDR3 size: 13 residues. CDR1 and CDR2 from the germline V gene are SGHNT and YYREEE (reference sequence). V trimming: 1 base; J trimming: 6 bases; junction bases outside the gene matches: 4. Looking up the rest from reference TRBV5-4 and TRBJ2-7 gives the full variable domain: ETGVTQSPTHLIKTRGQQVTLRCSSQSGHNTVSWYQQALGQGPQFIFQYYREEENGRGNFPPRFSGLQFPNYSSELNVNALELDDSALYLCASSLTQGVEQYFGPGTRLTVT.

The chain uses TRBV28 and TRBJ2-4, with D tentatively TRBD1 (5 bases). V gave up 10 bases and J gave up 9 bases, with 25 bases separating them. Germline lookup yields CDR1 MDHEN and CDR2 SYDVKM. The CDR3 consists of 15 residues. CDR3 nucleotides: TGTGCCACCTGTAAAGACAGCCCCTCAAGTTGCATTCAGTACTTC. It specifies CATCKDSPSSCIQYF.

The chain is built from TRBV28 and TRBJ2-7, with 10 positions matching TRBD1. The germline gives CDR1 MDHEN, CDR2 SYDVKM. The V gene end was trimmed by 4 bases and the J gene end by 3 bases; junction bases not matched to a gene: 9. There are 16 residues in the CDR3. The CDR3 sequence is CASSWGGGQGLYEQYF. DNA of the CDR3: TGTGCCAGCAGTTGGGGAGGGGGACAGGGGCTCTACGAGCAGTACTTC. Full variable domain (remainder filled in from reference TRBV28 and TRBJ2-7): DVKVTQSSRYLVKRTGEKVFLECVQDMDHENMFWYRQDPGLGLRLIYFSYDVKMKEKGDIPEGYSVSREKKERFSLILESASTNQTSMYLCASSWGGGQGLYEQYFGPGTRLTVT.

This clone has only a few counts. The rearrangement joins TRBV2 to TRBJ2-2, with 11 bases lining up with TRBD2. This CDR3 has 16 amino acids. Looked up from germline, CDR1 is SNHLY and CDR2 is FYNNEI. The V segment lost 6 bases and the J segment 9 bases; nucleotides outside the gene matches: 12. Here the CDR3 DNA reads TGTGCCAGCAGGAAGGGTAGCGGGGGGGATACGAGGGAGCTGTTTTTT. Translated: CASRKGSGGDTRELFF.

The chain combines TRBV5-1 with TRBJ1-1; 7 nucleotides align to TRBD1. The V gene end was trimmed by 3 bases and the J gene end by 8 bases; junction bases not matched to a gene: 7. Germline V gene data show CDR1 as SGHRS and CDR2 as YFSETQ. The CDR3 runs 13 residues. The CDR3 loop is CASSWTGEPEAFF. Here the CDR3 DNA reads TGCGCCAGCAGCTGGACAGGTGAACCCGAAGCTTTCTTT.